A single sample is the source of the 26 T cell receptor beta chains below, sequenced in a study of naive and memory T cell subsets. An equimolar mix of two oligonucleotides served as the beta constant-region primer for TRBC1 and TRBC2. Four rounds of PCR amplified the ligated cDNA using nested alpha and beta constant-region primers plus SP2. TCRdb fed the UMI-ligation and nested PCR reads into MiXCR, producing one record per CDR3 protein. The sample includes 120,000 or so distinct CDR3 sequences, over 30% of them seen just once. The sequencing sample was made of central memory CD4+ T cells from blood. All receptors come from a human donor in good health.

The chain links TRBV5-8 to TRBJ2-3; D is possibly TRBD1 (5 bases). The V gene lost 1 base and the J gene lost 4 bases, with 13 bases spanning the gap. Germline CDR1 SGHTS, CDR2 YDEGEE. This CDR3 is 15 amino acids long. DNA for the CDR3: TGTGCCAGCAGCTTGCTACCTCTAGGGGCAGATACGCAGTATTTT. Its translation is CASSLLPLGADTQYF.

This clonotype has a handful of counts. This chain links TRBV6-2 or TRBV6-3 with TRBJ1-5; D is undetermined. Looked up from germline, CDR1 is MNHEY and CDR2 is SVGEGT. CDR3 length: 11 residues. The V end was cut by 4 bases, the J end by 9 bases, with 7 bases between. CDR3 nucleotides: TGTGCCAGCAGTTCGGCGGGGCCCCAGCATTTT. It yields the protein CASSSAGPQHF.

This rearrangement joins TRBV18 to TRBJ1-1; 7 bases are shared with TRBD1. This CDR3 region has 14 residues. The junction had 7 bases not matched to a gene; V was cut back by 8 bases and J by 1 base. CDR1 and CDR2 (germline): KGHSH, LQKENI. This chain's CDR3 is CASQGELRNTEAFF. CDR3 DNA: TGTGCCAGCCAGGGGGAGTTGCGGAACACTGAAGCTTTCTTT.

The chain recombines TRBV5-4 with TRBJ2-1; TRBD2 agrees at 13 bases. Trimming removed 6 bases from V and 10 bases from J; junction bases left unmatched: 10. Germline values: CDR1 SGHNT, CDR2 YYREEE (reference sequence). This CDR3 has 15 residues. The CDR3 DNA is TGTGCCAGCACACAAACTAGCGGGAGGGCAAGGGAGCAGTTCTTC. Its protein product is CASTQTSGRAREQFF.

This clonotype was detected ten times or more. The V call is TRBV27, the J call TRBJ2-3; the match to TRBD1 covers 9 bases. Germline lookup yields CDR1 MNHEY and CDR2 SMNVEV (reference sequence). The CDR3 totals 15 residues. V gave up 4 bases and J gave up 7 bases; unmatched junction bases: 9. In DNA form, the CDR3 reads TGTGCCAGCAGTTCGACAGGGGGTCCGCCCTATACGCAGTATTTT. Amino acid sequence: CASSSTGGPPYTQYF.

This clonotype occurred a few times. This sequence joins TRBV25-1 and TRBJ2-2, with TRBD2 as a possible D gene (5 bases). The V end lost 8 bases, the J end lost 6 bases, and 16 bases lay between the germline ends. The CDR3 runs to 14 residues. Germline CDR1 and CDR2: MGHDK and SYGVNS. The CDR3 loop reads CASRSLGSSGELFF. CDR3 nucleotides: TGTGCCAGCCGCTCCTTAGGGAGCTCCGGGGAGCTGTTTTTT.

The sample holds one count of this clonotype. The rearrangement joins TRBV28 to TRBJ1-5; 11 bases map to TRBD1. Germline V gene data show CDR1 as MDHEN and CDR2 as SYDVKM. This CDR3 contains 16 residues. CDR3 DNA sequence: TGTACCTCCGGGACAGGGGGGATTGACGACTATCAGCCCCAGCATTTT. This translates into CTSGTGGIDDYQPQHF. Supplemented by reference TRBV28 and TRBJ1-5, the full variable domain reads DVKVTQSSRYLVKRTGEKVFLECVQDMDHENMFWYRQDPGLGLRLIYFSYDVKMKEKGDIPEGYSVSREKKERFSLILESASTNQTSMYLCTSGTGGIDDYQPQHFGDGTRLSIL.

The chain recombines TRBV29-1 with TRBJ2-3; D ambiguous. The CDR3 is 13 amino acids. V was cut by 3 bases and J by 0 bases, with 7 bases left in between. CDR1 SQVTM and CDR2 ANQGSEA come from the germline V gene. Here the CDR3 DNA reads TGCAGCGTTGACAGCGAAAGCACAGATACGCAGTATTTT. Amino acids: CSVDSESTDTQYF.

This chain connects TRBV5-1 to TRBJ2-5; D perhaps matches TRBD1 (6 bases). The V gene lost 1 base and the J gene lost 5 bases, with 9 bases spanning the gap. CDR1 is SGHRS and CDR2 is YFSETQ in the germline V gene. This CDR3 region has 13 residues. The CDR3 region is CASSLTGRETQYF. The CDR3 region has the DNA TGCGCCAGCAGCTTGACAGGGCGTGAGACCCAGTACTTC. Looking up the rest from reference TRBV5-1 and TRBJ2-5 gives the full variable domain: KAGVTQTPRYLIKTRGQQVTLSCSPISGHRSVSWYQQTPGQGLQFLFEYFSETQRNKGNFPGRFSGRQFSNSRSEMNVSTLELGDSALYLCASSLTGRETQYFGPGTRLLVL.

J is TRBJ1-2 and V is TRBV20-1; D is ambiguous. Trimming took 6 bases from V and 4 from J, leaving 21 bases between them. The V gene's germline CDR1 is DFQATT and CDR2 SNEGSKA (reference sequence). The CDR3 has 15 residues. The CDR3 loop reads CSALLRTADFYGYTF. The CDR3 region has the DNA TGCAGTGCCCTTCTCAGGACGGCGGATTTCTATGGCTACACCTTC.

CDR3 DNA: TGTGCCAGCAGCCTACAGGGGGCGAACACTGAAGCTTTCTTT. Amino acid sequence: CASSLQGANTEAFF. The chain combines TRBV7-8 with TRBJ1-1, with TRBD1 matching over 9 bases. Trimming cost V 5 bases and J 1 base; bases outside gene matches: 2. The CDR3 contains 14 residues. In germline, CDR1 is SGHVS, CDR2 FQNEAQ.

This clonotype was observed a few times. The V gene is TRBV6-2 or TRBV6-3, the J gene TRBJ2-1, with 12 nucleotides matching TRBD1. The germline CDR1 and CDR2 sequences are MNHEY and SVGEGT. The CDR3 runs 15 residues. The J segment lost 8 bases and the V segment lost 2 bases, leaving 4 bases of the junction unmatched. CDR3 residues: CASSYQGQGADEQFF. CDR3 DNA: TGTGCCAGCAGTTACCAGGGACAGGGGGCCGATGAGCAGTTCTTC.

V usage is TRBV20-1 and J usage is TRBJ2-1; D is unresolved. The germline V gene encodes CDR1 DFQATT and CDR2 SNEGSKA (reference sequence). The CDR3 sequence is 11 residues long. Between the trimmed V and J ends, which lost 3 bases and 6 bases, there was a span of 6 bases. CDR3: CSASTRNEQFF. DNA for the CDR3: TGCAGTGCTAGTACCCGCAATGAGCAGTTCTTC.

In its sample, this clonotype was seen a few times. The chain is built from TRBV12-3 or TRBV12-4 and TRBJ2-2; no clear D gene. V was clipped by 1 base and J by 7 bases, with 7 bases between them. The CDR3 is 13 amino acids. The CDR3 DNA is TGTGCCAGCAGTTTAGTTGAGGTCGGGGAGCTGTTTTTT. This encodes CASSLVEVGELFF.

J is TRBJ1-5 and V is TRBV6-6; a weak D match, TRBD1 (5 bases). Germline assignment: CDR1 MNHNY and CDR2 SVGAGI (reference sequence). The CDR3 contains 16 residues. The ends were cut back, 8 bases at V and 0 bases at J, with 17 bases in the middle. This CDR3 is CASEAVGGGSNQPQHF. Here the CDR3 DNA reads TGTGCCAGCGAAGCTGTGGGGGGAGGTAGCAATCAGCCCCAGCATTTT.

The sample holds a few counts of this clonotype. The chain carries TRBV20-1 and TRBJ2-7; 9 bases are a match to TRBD1. Trimming at V came to 6 bases and at J to 9 bases, leaving 18 bases not matched to a gene. Germline lookup yields CDR1 DFQATT and CDR2 SNEGSKA (reference sequence). This CDR3 is 15 amino acids long. CDR3 protein: CSALPRDRAQGGQYF. The CDR3 DNA reads TGCAGTGCCTTACCCCGGGACAGGGCCCAGGGGGGGCAGTACTTC.

This clonotype was detected only a few times. The V and J genes are TRBV20-1 and TRBJ2-3; 8 nucleotides match TRBD2. The CDR3 loop spans 17 amino acids. Germline CDR1 DFQATT, CDR2 SNEGSKA (reference sequence). V shed 3 bases, J shed 1 base, and the junction held 12 bases outside the gene matches. CDR3 DNA sequence: TGCAGTGCTAGGGGATACCCCGGGACTAGACGCACAGATACGCAGTATTTT. This encodes CSARGYPGTRRTDTQYF.

This clonotype was seen more than once but under ten times. This chain connects TRBV27 to TRBJ2-4; 9 positions agree with TRBD1. Looked up from germline, CDR1 is MNHEY and CDR2 is SMNVEV (reference sequence). V trimming: 5 bases; J trimming: 3 bases; junction bases outside the gene matches: 11. The CDR3 extends over 17 amino acids. The DNA for the CDR3 is TGTGCCAGCAGTCCGCCGGACAGGGGTGTCGTCAAAAACATTCAGTACTTC. Translating it yields CASSPPDRGVVKNIQYF.

A few counts support this clonotype. The rearrangement uses TRBV15 and TRBJ2-3, with 9 bases aligning to TRBD1. J was trimmed by 3 bases and V by 0 bases; bases with no gene match: 1. The CDR3 totals 15 residues. CDR1 is LNHNV, CDR2 YYDKDF, per germline (reference sequence). In DNA form, the CDR3 reads TGTGCCACCAGCAGAGAACAGGGGGCGACAGATACGCAGTATTTT. As protein: CATSREQGATDTQYF.

This clonotype appeared a single time. The V call is TRBV20-1, the J call TRBJ1-4; 9 bases line up with TRBD1. J lost 8 bases, V lost 0 bases, and 7 bases had no gene match. CDR1 is DFQATT, CDR2 SNEGSKA, per germline (reference sequence). The CDR3 covers 15 residues. Written as DNA, the CDR3 is TGCAGTGCTAGAGATCTAGGGACAGGGAACGAAAAACTGTTTTTT. Translating it yields CSARDLGTGNEKLFF.

The genes are TRBV6-2 or TRBV6-3 and TRBJ1-2, with 7 nucleotides matching TRBD1. CDR3 length: 14 amino acids. The ends lost 8 bases at V and 4 bases at J; junction bases unmatched: 10. Germline values: CDR1 MNHEY, CDR2 SVGEGT. The CDR3 loop is CASGRQGRGYGYTF. The CDR3 nucleotides read TGTGCCAGCGGTAGACAGGGAAGAGGCTATGGCTACACCTTC.

The V call is TRBV28, the J call TRBJ2-1, with D possibly being TRBD2 (6 bases). CDR3 size: 15 residues. Trimming removed 1 base at V and 9 bases at J, with 16 bases between. The germline V gene has CDR1 MDHEN and CDR2 SYDVKM. CDR3 nucleotides: TGTGCCAGCAGTTTATTGGGCGGGACCGGGGGTGAGCAGTTCTTC. Residues: CASSLLGGTGGEQFF.

The rearrangement links TRBV5-1 to TRBJ2-6, with TRBD1 matching over 9 bases. CDR1 and CDR2 (germline): SGHRS, YFSETQ. Trimming removed 6 bases from V and 0 bases from J; junction bases left unmatched: 7. The CDR3 length is 17 residues. CDR3 DNA sequence: TGCGCCAGCACACCGGGACAGGGCACCTCTGGGGCCAACGTCCTGACTTTC. It yields the protein CASTPGQGTSGANVLTF.

CDR3 DNA sequence: TGTGCCAGCAGTCTCGGCTATGCTAACTATGGCTACACCTTC. Its translation: CASSLGYANYGYTF. This chain joins TRBV12-3 or TRBV12-4 and TRBJ1-2; D gene uncertain. The CDR3 covers 14 residues. Trimming took 5 bases from V and 0 from J, leaving 10 bases between them.

V gene TRBV6-1 combines with J gene TRBJ1-2; TRBD1 might be the D (6 bases). Trimming shortened V by 1 base and J by 5 bases, and 8 bases separated the two germline ends. Germline assignment: CDR1 MNHNS and CDR2 SASEGT. The CDR3 contains 13 residues. CDR3 DNA sequence: TGTGCCAGCAGTGAAGGGGGGCCGTATGGCTACACCTTC. Translating it yields CASSEGGPYGYTF.

The chain employs TRBV7-2 and TRBJ1-2; D is ambiguous. Per germline, CDR1 SGHTA and CDR2 FQGNSA. V shed 2 bases and J shed 8 bases, with 18 bases lying between them. The CDR3 is made up of 15 amino acids. CDR3 DNA sequence: TGTGCCAGCAGCTTAAGTCCAGCTCTTAATGAAGGCTACACCTTC. Translation gives CASSLSPALNEGYTF.